This T cell receptor (beta chain) was sequenced in a study of spatial heterogeneity in lung cancer. This clonotype was observed at least ten times. Its antigen is not known. Time point specified: sample taken at primary tumor resection. TCRdb redid the calling of the 5' RACE reads with MiXCR, one entry per CDR3 protein. The data hold 100,000 or so distinct CDR3 sequences, with 3.5% to 5% observed a single time. Study outcomes and limitations: Mutation tallies in tumors tracked expanded intratumoral alpha and beta TCR counts.

Trimming took 7 bases from V and 7 from J, leaving 12 bases between them. This CDR3 has 12 amino acids. V is TRBV12-3 or TRBV12-4 and J is TRBJ2-3; D unresolved. This receptor was taken from a male donor with early-stage non-small cell lung cancer. This sample comprised lung tumor tissue, obtained at surgery. Here the CDR3 reads CASTKRENTQYF. CDR3 in DNA: TGTGCCAGCACCAAAAGGGAAAATACGCAGTATTTT.